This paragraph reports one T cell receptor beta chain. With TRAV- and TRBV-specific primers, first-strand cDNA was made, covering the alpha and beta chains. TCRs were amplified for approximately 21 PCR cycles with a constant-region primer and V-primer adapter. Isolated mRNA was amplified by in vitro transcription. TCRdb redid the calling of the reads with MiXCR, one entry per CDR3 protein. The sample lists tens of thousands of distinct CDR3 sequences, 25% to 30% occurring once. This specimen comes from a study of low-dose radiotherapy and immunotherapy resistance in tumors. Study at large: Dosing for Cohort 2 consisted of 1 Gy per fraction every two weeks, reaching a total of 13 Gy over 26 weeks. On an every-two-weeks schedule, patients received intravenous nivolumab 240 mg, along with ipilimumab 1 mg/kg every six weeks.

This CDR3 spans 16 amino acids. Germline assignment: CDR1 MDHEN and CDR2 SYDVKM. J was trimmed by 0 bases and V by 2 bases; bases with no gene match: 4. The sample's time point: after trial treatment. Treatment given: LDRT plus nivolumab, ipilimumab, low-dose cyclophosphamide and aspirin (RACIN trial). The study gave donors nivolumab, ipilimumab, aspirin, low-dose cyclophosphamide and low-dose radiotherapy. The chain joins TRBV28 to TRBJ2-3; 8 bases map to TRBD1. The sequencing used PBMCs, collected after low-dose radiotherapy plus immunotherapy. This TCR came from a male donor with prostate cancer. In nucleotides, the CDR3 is TGTGCCAGCAGTTTAATTGGACAGGGTAGCACAGATACGCAGTATTTT. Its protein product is CASSLIGQGSTDTQYF. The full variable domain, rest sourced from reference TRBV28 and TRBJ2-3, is DVKVTQSSRYLVKRTGEKVFLECVQDMDHENMFWYRQDPGLGLRLIYFSYDVKMKEKGDIPEGYSVSREKKERFSLILESASTNQTSMYLCASSLIGQGSTDTQYFGPGTRLTVL.